The 24 T cell receptor beta chains reported below all come from one sample, sequenced in a study of blood T cell repertoires in COVID-19 (dated by TCRdb to the early 2020s). Library construction relied on the immunoSEQ multiplex PCR assay. TCRdb mirrors the immuneACCESS table, restricted to in-frame sequences. Some clones are absent from its copies; in checked studies, under half trace to an unresolved V gene, and the reason for the others is unknown. Here the sample has some 52,000 clones; about 91% occur a single time. The top ten clones comprise about 5.3% of the sample. Sequencing was carried out using peripheral blood. The receptor source for this set is a man in his fifties or sixties with active COVID-19.

This clone showed up just a few times. This rearrangement joins TRBV19 to TRBJ1-1; no clear D gene. The V end was cut by 7 bases, the J end by 8 bases, with 20 bases between. Germline V gives CDR1 LNHDA, CDR2 SQIVND (reference sequence). The CDR3 is made up of 14 amino acids. CDR3 sequence: CASTPRPRLPEAFF. The CDR3 DNA follows: TGTGCCAGTACTCCCCGTCCCAGGTTGCCCGAAGCTTTCTTT.

This chain uses TRBV3-1 (or the pseudogene TRBV3-2) with TRBJ2-1, with 11 bases matching TRBD2. From germline, CDR1 is LGHDT and CDR2 YNNKEL (reference sequence). V gave up 3 bases and J gave up 4 bases; unmatched junction bases: 8. This CDR3 region has 17 residues. This CDR3 is CASSQDSGRAYYNEQFF. CDR3 coding DNA: TGTGCCAGCAGCCAGGATAGCGGGAGGGCCTATTACAATGAGCAGTTCTTC.

This sequence joins TRBV28 and TRBJ2-1, with TRBD2 matching over 7 bases. From germline, CDR1 is MDHEN and CDR2 SYDVKM. The CDR3 totals 17 residues. The V gene end was trimmed by 2 bases and the J gene end by 3 bases; junction bases not matched to a gene: 10. This CDR3 reads CASSLSPAGIRYNEQFF. CDR3 coding DNA: TGTGCCAGCAGTTTAAGTCCAGCGGGAATTCGCTACAATGAGCAGTTCTTC.

V and J are TRBV3-1 (or the pseudogene TRBV3-2) and TRBJ2-7; D is unclear. The CDR3 runs to 11 residues. Deletions cut 2 bases from V and 4 bases from J, with 3 bases between. Germline assignment: CDR1 LGHDT and CDR2 YNNKEL (reference sequence). The CDR3 spells CASSQLYEQYF. The CDR3 nucleotides read TGTGCCAGCAGCCAACTGTACGAGCAGTACTTC.

The chain employs TRBV27 and TRBJ2-2; D may be TRBD2 (7 bases). The CDR3 covers 16 residues. Germline CDR1 reads MNHEY; CDR2 reads SMNVEV (reference sequence). Trimming shortened V by 5 bases and J by 5 bases, and 18 bases separated the two germline ends. DNA for the CDR3: TGTGCCAGCAGTCAAATCCAGGGGCGGGGGACCGGGGAGCTGTTTTTT. The encoded protein is CASSQIQGRGTGELFF.

V gene TRBV9 combines with J gene TRBJ2-2, with 8 bases matching TRBD2. V shed 4 bases and J 8 bases; nucleotides not matched to a gene: 10. Germline CDR1 is SGDLS and CDR2 is YYNGEE. This CDR3 has 15 amino acids. DNA of the CDR3: TGTGCCAGCAGCCCGTCCAGCGGGGGTCGTGGGGAGCTGTTTTTT. Translated: CASSPSSGGRGELFF.

The J gene is TRBJ2-3, the V gene TRBV5-6; possibly TRBD1 for D (6 bases). Trimming took off 1 base at V and 2 bases at J, with 11 bases between the two ends. Germline-derived CDR1 and CDR2 are SGHDT and YYEEEE. This CDR3 is 15 amino acids long. This chain's CDR3 is CASSLKGGPTDTQYF. CDR3 in DNA: TGTGCCAGCAGCTTGAAAGGGGGTCCCACAGATACGCAGTATTTT.

V is TRBV2 and J is TRBJ2-1; TRBD2 matches 8 bases. Losses at the gene ends were 8 bases for V and 1 base for J; bases not matched to a gene: 4. This CDR3 spans 14 amino acids. Germline V lookup: CDR1 SNHLY, CDR2 FYNNEI. The CDR3: CASAGGPSYNEQFF. The DNA of the CDR3 is TGTGCCAGCGCGGGGGGCCCTTCCTACAATGAGCAGTTCTTC.

The chain combines TRBV7-2 with TRBJ2-7, with 9 bases aligning to TRBD1. This CDR3 spans 16 amino acids. Losses at the gene ends were 5 bases for V and 6 bases for J; bases not matched to a gene: 14. Germline V CDR1 and CDR2: SGHTA, FQGNSA. DNA for the CDR3: TGTGCCAGCAGCGCTCAATCCGGGACAGGGTCCCTCGAGCAGTACTTC. It is translated as CASSAQSGTGSLEQYF. The whole variable domain, filled in from reference TRBV7-2 and TRBJ2-7, reads GAGVSQSPSNKVTEKGKDVELRCDPISGHTALYWYRQSLGQGLEFLIYFQGNSAPDKSGLPSDRFSAERTGGSVSTLTIQRTQQEDSAVYLCASSAQSGTGSLEQYFGPGTRLTVT.

V is TRBV5-6 and J is TRBJ1-6; D ambiguous. V gave up 0 bases and J gave up 5 bases, with 6 bases separating them. Germline V CDR1 and CDR2: SGHDT, YYEEEE. The CDR3 is made up of 14 amino acids. The CDR3 spells CASSLAEDNSPLHF. The CDR3 nucleotides read TGTGCCAGCAGCTTGGCCGAGGATAATTCACCCCTCCACTTT.

The chain combines TRBV30 with TRBJ1-2; 9 bases are shared with TRBD1. CDR1 GTSNPN and CDR2 SVGIG come from the germline V gene (reference sequence). CDR3 length: 14 residues. V dropped 3 bases and J dropped 8; count of bases not matched to a gene: 10. Here the CDR3 reads CAWREGTGRRGYTF. The CDR3 DNA follows: TGTGCCTGGAGGGAGGGGACAGGGCGGCGAGGCTACACCTTC.

This clone has just one count. This chain joins TRBV30 and TRBJ2-7; 12 bases fit TRBD1. The CDR3 totals 14 residues. Germline CDR1 is GTSNPN and CDR2 is SVGIG (reference sequence). The ends lost 2 bases at V and 4 bases at J; junction bases unmatched: 3. The CDR3 protein is CAWSRGQGAYEQYF. In nucleotides, the CDR3 is TGTGCCTGGAGTCGGGGACAGGGGGCTTACGAGCAGTACTTC. The variable domain in full, completed from reference TRBV30 and TRBJ2-7, reads SQTIHQWPATLVQPVGSPLSLECTVEGTSNPNLYWYRQAAGRGLQLLFYSVGIGQISSEVPQNLSASRPQDRQFILSSKKLLLSDSGFYLCAWSRGQGAYEQYFGPGTRLTVT.

This clone occurred once. The V gene is TRBV7-2, the J gene TRBJ1-2; D remains unclear. There are 15 residues in the CDR3. CDR1 is SGHTA and CDR2 is FQGNSA in the germline V gene. V lost 2 bases to trimming and J lost 1 base, with 11 bases between them. The CDR3 nucleotides are TGTGCCAGCAGCTTACAGGCGGGGATTAACTATGGCTACACCTTC. It codes for CASSLQAGINYGYTF.

The J gene is TRBJ2-6, the V gene TRBV7-9; D perhaps matches TRBD1 (6 bases). The CDR3 runs to 19 residues. Per the germline V gene, CDR1 is SEHNR and CDR2 is FQNEAQ (reference sequence). Between the trimmed V and J ends, which lost 5 bases and 4 bases, there was a span of 24 bases. The CDR3 sequence: CASSPRGARGLRGANVLTF. In nucleotides, the CDR3 is TGTGCCAGCAGCCCAAGAGGGGCCAGGGGATTAAGAGGGGCCAACGTCCTGACTTTC.

This clone was picked up one time. Here the CDR3 DNA reads TGTGCCATCAGTGAGGTCGGGACTAGCGGGAGGGCCTGGGATGAGCAGTTCTTC. Protein: CAISEVGTSGRAWDEQFF. V and J are TRBV10-3 and TRBJ2-1, with TRBD2 matching 16 bases. CDR1 ENHRY and CDR2 SYGVKD come from the germline V gene. This CDR3 is 18 amino acids long. The V segment lost 2 bases and the J segment 8 bases; nucleotides outside the gene matches: 9.

This chain uses TRBV11-2 with TRBJ1-1; 8 bases are shared with TRBD1. The CDR3 runs to 19 residues. Germline CDR1 reads SGHAT; CDR2 reads FQNNGV. V was pared by 6 bases and J by 0 bases, with 18 bases of the junction left unmatched. The CDR3 bases are TGTGCCAGCAGTCGAAAGGGTAAAGGGCGGACAGGGATGAACACTGAAGCTTTCTTT. Translating it yields CASSRKGKGRTGMNTEAFF.

The chain uses TRBV6-6 and TRBJ2-3, with a tentative D call TRBD1 (6 bases). Trimming removed 10 bases from V and 7 bases from J, with 21 bases in between. Per germline, CDR1 MNHNY and CDR2 SVGAGI (reference sequence). The CDR3 runs to 14 residues. DNA of the CDR3: TGTGCCACCCAAGGGACACTGGAACGCCATACGCAGTATTTT. Protein: CATQGTLERHTQYF.

This rearrangement joins TRBV9 to TRBJ1-4; TRBD1 is a possible D gene (5 bases). The CDR3 consists of 16 residues. Trimming shortened V by 2 bases and J by 0 bases, and 11 bases separated the two germline ends. Looked up from germline, CDR1 is SGDLS and CDR2 is YYNGEE. The CDR3 here is CASSVTPTATNEKLFF. The CDR3, as DNA: TGTGCCAGCAGCGTCACCCCGACAGCAACTAATGAAAAACTGTTTTTT. Using reference TRBV9 and TRBJ1-4 for the parts outside the CDR3, the full variable domain is DSGVTQTPKHLITATGQRVTLRCSPRSGDLSVYWYQQSLDQGLQFLIQYYNGEERAKGNILERFSAQQFPDLHSELNLSSLELGDSALYFCASSVTPTATNEKLFFGSGTQLSVL.

This chain joins TRBV5-5 and TRBJ1-2; D uncertain. The ends were cut back, 3 bases at V and 4 bases at J, with 10 bases in the middle. Germline CDR1 reads SGHKS; CDR2 reads YYEKEE (reference sequence). This CDR3 comprises 13 residues. CDR3: CASSSPPGYGYTF. CDR3 nucleotide sequence: TGTGCCAGCAGCTCACCCCCGGGCTATGGCTACACCTTC.

This clone has just one count. J is TRBJ2-1 and V is TRBV9, with 13 bases identical to TRBD2. The CDR3 consists of 15 residues. Germline loops: CDR1 SGDLS, CDR2 YYNGEE. With 4 bases clipped from V and 10 bases from J, the junction kept 8 bases outside the gene matches. The CDR3 loop is CASSLEGLAGNEQFF. The CDR3, as DNA: TGTGCCAGCAGCTTAGAGGGACTAGCGGGAAACGAGCAGTTCTTC.

The chain is built from TRBV9 and TRBJ2-1, with 8 bases matching TRBD2. Germline V gives CDR1 SGDLS, CDR2 YYNGEE. The CDR3 is 14 residues long. V lost 0 bases and J lost 6; bases outside the gene matches: 2. CDR3 coding DNA: TGTGCCAGCAGCGTAGTCCGGGAGGGCAATGAGCAGTTCTTC. Its translation is CASSVVREGNEQFF.

The chain employs TRBV7-2 and TRBJ2-1; 9 nucleotides agree with TRBD2. The ends lost 2 bases at V and 6 bases at J; junction bases unmatched: 5. Germline CDR1 is SGHTA and CDR2 is FQGNSA. CDR3 length: 15 residues. The CDR3 DNA is TGTGCCAGCAGCTTACTAGCGGGGTTGTTCAATGAGCAGTTCTTC. This gives the protein CASSLLAGLFNEQFF.

This chain links TRBV18 with TRBJ2-4; the match to TRBD1 covers 8 bases. This CDR3 contains 15 residues. CDR1 is KGHSH, CDR2 LQKENI, per germline. V shed 3 bases, J shed 2 bases, and the junction held 3 bases outside the gene matches. CDR3 DNA sequence: TGTGCCAGCTCACCGGGACAGGCAACCAAAAACATTCAGTACTTC. The encoded protein is CASSPGQATKNIQYF.

This sequence joins TRBV7-2 and TRBJ1-3, with no clear D. Per germline, CDR1 SGHTA and CDR2 FQGNSA. Trimming stripped 5 bases from V and 0 bases from J, with 17 bases between. This CDR3 comprises 17 residues. CDR3 sequence: CASSLDPPRSSGNTIYF. As DNA, the CDR3 is TGTGCCAGCAGCCTAGACCCCCCACGCAGCTCTGGAAACACCATATATTTT.